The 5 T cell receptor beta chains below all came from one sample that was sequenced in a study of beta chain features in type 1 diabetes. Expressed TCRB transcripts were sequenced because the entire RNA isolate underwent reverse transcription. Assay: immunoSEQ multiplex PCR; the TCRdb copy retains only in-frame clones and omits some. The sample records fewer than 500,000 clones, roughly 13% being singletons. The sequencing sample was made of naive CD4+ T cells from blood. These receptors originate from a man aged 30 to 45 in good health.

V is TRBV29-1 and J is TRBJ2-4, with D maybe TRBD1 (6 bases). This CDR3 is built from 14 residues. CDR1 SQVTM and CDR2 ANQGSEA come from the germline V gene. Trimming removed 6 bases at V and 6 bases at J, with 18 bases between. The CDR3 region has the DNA TGCAGCGTCGGAATTCTGGAACAGGGAAACATTCAGTACTTC. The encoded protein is CSVGILEQGNIQYF.

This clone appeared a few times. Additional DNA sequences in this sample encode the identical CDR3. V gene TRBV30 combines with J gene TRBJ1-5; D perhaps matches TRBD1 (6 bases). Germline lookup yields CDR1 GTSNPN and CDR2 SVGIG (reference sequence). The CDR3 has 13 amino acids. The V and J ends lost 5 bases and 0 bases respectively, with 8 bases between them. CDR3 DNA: TGTGCCTGGGGACAGACTAGCAATCAGCCCCAGCATTTT. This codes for CAWGQTSNQPQHF.

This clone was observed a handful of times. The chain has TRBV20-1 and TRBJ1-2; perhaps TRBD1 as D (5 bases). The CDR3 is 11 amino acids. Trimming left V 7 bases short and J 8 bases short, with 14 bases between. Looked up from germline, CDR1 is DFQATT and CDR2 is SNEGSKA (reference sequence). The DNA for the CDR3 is TGCAGTGTCACGGGACCTTCGGGCTACACCTTC. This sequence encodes CSVTGPSGYTF.

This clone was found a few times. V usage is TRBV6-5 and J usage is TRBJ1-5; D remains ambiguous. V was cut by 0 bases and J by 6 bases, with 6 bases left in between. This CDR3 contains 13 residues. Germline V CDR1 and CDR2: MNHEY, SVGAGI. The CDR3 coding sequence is TGTGCCAGCAGTTACTCGATGGCTCAGCCCCAGCATTTT. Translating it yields CASSYSMAQPQHF.

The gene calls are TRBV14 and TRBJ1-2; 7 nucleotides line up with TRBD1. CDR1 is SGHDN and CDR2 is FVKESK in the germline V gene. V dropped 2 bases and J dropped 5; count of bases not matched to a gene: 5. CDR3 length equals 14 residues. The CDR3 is CASSQRGHRYGYTF. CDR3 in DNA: TGTGCCAGCAGCCAAAGGGGGCATCGGTATGGCTACACCTTC.